A single sample is the source of the 17 T cell receptor beta chains below, sequenced in a study of molecular identifiers for immune sequencing clone quantification (dated by TCRdb to 2016 to 2019). The method behind the library was PCR. Sequencing instrument: NextSeq 500. TCRdb reprocessing: public reads trimmed at Q25 with fastp, clones called with MiXCR, in-frame beta chains kept. When rows share a CDR3 protein, they turn into one entry using the most common DNA and genes. For this sample the table gives roughly 300,000 distinct CDR3 sequences, of which 24% were detected only once. Jointly, the top ten make up around 0.76% of the sample. The sequenced sample was naive CD8+ T cells from blood, with Jurkat cell RNA spiked in. The cell subset or site tag for this specimen amounts to: FACS-sorted CD8+CD4-CCR7+CD45RA+ naive T cells. The receptors come from a human donor in good health. Some libraries in this study had Jurkat cell RNA spiked in.

This clonotype has a handful of counts. At one end, the junction sequence differs from germline, possibly due to a read error. The chain uses TRBV2 and TRBJ2-3, with D perhaps TRBD2 (7 bases). Germline CDR1 SNHLY, CDR2 FYNNEI. CDR3 length equals 18 residues. This CDR3 is CASSDVGARGARTDTQYF. In DNA form, the CDR3 reads TGTGCCAGCAGTGATGTAGGAGCACGGGGGGCACGCACGGATACGCAGTATTTT.

This clonotype has more than one count but fewer than ten. The chain combines TRBV7-2 with TRBJ2-1; TRBD2 is a possible D gene (5 bases). Germline assignment: CDR1 SGHTA and CDR2 FQGNSA. The CDR3 runs 16 residues. V was pared by 4 bases and J by 2 bases, with 15 bases between. The CDR3 loop reads CASSSGINPTYNEQFF. In DNA, the CDR3 is TGTGCCAGCAGCTCCGGGATCAACCCCACCTACAATGAGCAGTTCTTC.

This chain connects TRBV7-2 to TRBJ2-3; TRBD1 matches 7 bases. Germline V lookup: CDR1 SGHTA, CDR2 FQGNSA. V gave up 4 bases and J gave up 6 bases; unmatched junction bases: 13. This CDR3 contains 16 residues. This chain's CDR3 is CASSSEGQLLSDTQYF. DNA of the CDR3: TGTGCCAGCAGCTCTGAGGGACAGTTGTTATCCGATACGCAGTATTTT.

A note on this clonotype: This may be a read error: a much more frequent sequence differs by one nucleotide. The chain couples TRBV7-3 to TRBJ2-3; D gene ambiguous. The germline gives CDR1 SGHTA, CDR2 FQGTGA. CDR3 size: 15 residues. V gave up 6 bases and J gave up 2 bases, with 15 bases separating them. The chain's CDR3 is CASSYAFWTTDTQYF. The CDR3 nucleotides are TGTGCCAGCAGTTATGCATTTTGGACCACAGATACGCAGTATTTT.

This clonotype was seen ten or more times. This chain connects TRBV5-1 to TRBJ2-3; D is unclear. The CDR3 spans 15 residues. Germline values: CDR1 SGHRS, CDR2 YFSETQ. Trimming pared 0 bases from V and 0 bases from J, leaving 8 bases between. CDR3 in amino acids: CASSLEVFSTDTQYF. CDR3 nucleotide sequence: TGCGCCAGCAGCTTGGAGGTCTTTAGCACAGATACGCAGTATTTT.

Only a few counts were recorded for this clonotype. The J gene is TRBJ2-2, the V gene TRBV7-9; 7 bases are a match to TRBD1. The J segment lost 6 bases and the V segment lost 5 bases, leaving 9 bases of the junction unmatched. The CDR3 spans 15 residues. CDR1 is SEHNR and CDR2 is FQNEAQ in the germline V gene (reference sequence). CDR3 nucleotide sequence: TGTGCCAGCAGCCTCGGGACAGATTTCTCCGGGGAGCTGTTTTTT. Protein product: CASSLGTDFSGELFF.

This clonotype was recorded at least ten times. The chain links TRBV24-1 to TRBJ2-1; tentatively, D is TRBD2 (5 bases). The CDR3 runs to 14 residues. V was trimmed by 2 bases and J by 5 bases, leaving 9 bases between them. Germline CDR1 KGHDR, CDR2 SFDVKD. This CDR3 is CATSDSGSDNEQFF. The CDR3 DNA sequence: TGTGCCACCAGTGATTCGGGTAGCGACAATGAGCAGTTCTTC.

This clonotype was observed a few times. The chain combines TRBV12-3 or TRBV12-4 with TRBJ1-4; TRBD1 aligns across 9 bases. The V and J ends lost 5 bases and 3 bases, in that order; junction bases with no gene match: 4. This CDR3 spans 15 amino acids. CDR3 sequence: CASSPGQGPNEKLFF. The DNA for the CDR3 is TGTGCCAGCAGTCCAGGACAGGGGCCTAATGAAAAACTGTTTTTT.

Concerning this clonotype itself: A much more abundant neighbour one base away suggests this may be a read error. V gene TRBV7-8 combines with J gene TRBJ1-4, with a weak D call TRBD1 (6 bases). The CDR3 sequence is 16 residues long. Germline CDR1 reads SGHVS; CDR2 reads FQNEAQ. The chain's CDR3 is CASSLAWAGANEKLYF. The DNA for the CDR3 is TGTGCCAGCAGCTTAGCGTGGGCAGGGGCTAATGAAAAACTGTATTTT.

As regards this clonotype: A read error may explain this, as a much larger clone is one base away. The chain carries TRBV7-9 and TRBJ2-3; 8 bases line up with TRBD2. Germline CDR1 is SEHNR and CDR2 is FQNEAQ (reference sequence). The CDR3 runs 16 residues. CDR3 bases: TGTGCCAGCAGCTTTCAAGCGGGAGTATCGGCAGATACGCAGTGTTTT. Protein sequence: CASSFQAGVSADTQCF. Supplemented by reference TRBV7-9 and TRBJ2-3, the full variable domain reads DTGVSQNPRHKITKRGQNVTFRCDPISEHNRLYWYRQTLGQGPEFLTYFQNEAQLEKSRLLSDRFSAERPKGSFSTLEIQRTEQGDSAMYLCASSFQAGVSADTQCFGPGTRLTVL.

This clonotype was detected a few times. The chain uses TRBV5-1 and TRBJ2-7; 7 nucleotides match TRBD1. The CDR3 consists of 16 residues. The J segment lost 1 base and the V segment lost 6 bases, leaving 13 bases of the junction unmatched. CDR1 and CDR2 from the germline V gene are SGHRS and YFSETQ. The CDR3 protein is CASKPTSRDSSYEQYF. The CDR3 DNA reads TGCGCCAGCAAACCGACGTCCCGGGACAGTTCCTACGAGCAGTACTTC.

This clonotype was counted at least ten times. CDR3 DNA: TGTGCCAGCAGTTATCTTGAGGGGAACGAGCAGTACTTC. Its protein is CASSYLEGNEQYF. The V and J genes are TRBV6-2 or TRBV6-3 and TRBJ2-7; TRBD1 or TRBD2 may be the D gene (5 bases each). CDR3 size: 13 residues. From germline, CDR1 is MNHEY and CDR2 SVGEGT. V shed 3 bases and J shed 5 bases, with 11 bases lying between them.

The V gene is TRBV20-1, the J gene TRBJ2-7; unclear D gene. The CDR3 extends over 14 amino acids. With 2 bases removed from V and 0 bases from J, the gap between germline ends came to 11 bases. Germline V gives CDR1 DFQATT, CDR2 SNEGSKA (reference sequence). The CDR3 coding sequence is TGCAGTGCTAGAAGCTTCCTGAGCTCCTACGAGCAGTACTTC. Amino acids: CSARSFLSSYEQYF.

Ten or more counts support this clonotype. This chain links TRBV12-3 or TRBV12-4 with TRBJ1-1, with D perhaps matching TRBD1 (6 bases). V lost 5 bases to trimming and J lost 3 bases, with 22 bases between them. This CDR3 is 17 amino acids long. The CDR3 bases are TGTGCCAGCAGTCCTAACTTTGGGACACCCCACTACACTGAAGCTTTCTTT. Translated: CASSPNFGTPHYTEAFF.

This clonotype has more than one count but fewer than ten. The chain joins TRBV30 to TRBJ2-1; D call uncertain. Germline CDR1 and CDR2: GTSNPN and SVGIG (reference sequence). This CDR3 spans 11 amino acids. V dropped 4 bases and J dropped 12 bases, with 13 bases sitting between them. The CDR3 sequence: CAWNGGTGQFF. In DNA, the CDR3 is TGTGCCTGGAACGGTGGTACCGGGCAGTTCTTC.

The chain couples TRBV19 to TRBJ2-6, with D perhaps given as TRBD1 or TRBD2 (5 bases each). Germline V lookup: CDR1 LNHDA, CDR2 SQIVND (reference sequence). Trimming took off 3 bases at V and 0 bases at J, with 12 bases between the two ends. CDR3 length: 17 residues. The DNA for the CDR3 is TGTGCCAGTAGTATCCCTGCTGGGACCTCTGGGGCCAACGTCCTGACTTTC. Its translation is CASSIPAGTSGANVLTF.

About this clonotype: A read error may explain this, as a much larger clone is one base away. The rearrangement links TRBV6-2 or TRBV6-3 to TRBJ1-2, with D perhaps matching TRBD1 (5 bases). Germline assignment: CDR1 MNHEY and CDR2 SVGEGT. The CDR3 is 14 residues long. In nucleotides, the CDR3 is TGTGCCAGCCACGCTGACAGAAAGACCTATGGCTACTCCTTC. The encoded protein is CASHADRKTYGYSF.